This T cell receptor (beta chain) originates from a study of T-cell reconstitution after alpha-beta-depleted transplantation in children. Whole-study results and caveats: Counts and diversity of T cells one year after transplant came mostly from newly produced T cells.

This clonotype was recorded at least ten times. Its matching antigen is unknown. The CDR3 sequence is 13 residues long. The V and J ends lost 7 bases and 0 bases respectively, with 9 bases between them. Germline V gene lookup returns CDR1 WSHSY and CDR2 SAAADI. Construction of the TCRbeta library involved unique molecular identifiers. TCRdb reprocessed the PCR reads via MiXCR and lists one record per CDR3 protein. The data contain some 300,000 distinct CDR3 sequences, less than 9.5% of them singletons. The V and J genes are TRBV10-2 and TRBJ1-1; D not resolved. The sequences come from peripheral blood, collected 360 days after TCRalphabeta/CD19-depleted stem cell transplant. The clonotype comes from a female patient aged 2-9 years who had a stem cell transplant for Fanconi anemia, so the T cells may come from the graft donor. The CDR3 spells CASTPGLNTEAFF. The CDR3 DNA is TGCGCCAGCACCCCGGGATTGAACACTGAAGCTTTCTTT.